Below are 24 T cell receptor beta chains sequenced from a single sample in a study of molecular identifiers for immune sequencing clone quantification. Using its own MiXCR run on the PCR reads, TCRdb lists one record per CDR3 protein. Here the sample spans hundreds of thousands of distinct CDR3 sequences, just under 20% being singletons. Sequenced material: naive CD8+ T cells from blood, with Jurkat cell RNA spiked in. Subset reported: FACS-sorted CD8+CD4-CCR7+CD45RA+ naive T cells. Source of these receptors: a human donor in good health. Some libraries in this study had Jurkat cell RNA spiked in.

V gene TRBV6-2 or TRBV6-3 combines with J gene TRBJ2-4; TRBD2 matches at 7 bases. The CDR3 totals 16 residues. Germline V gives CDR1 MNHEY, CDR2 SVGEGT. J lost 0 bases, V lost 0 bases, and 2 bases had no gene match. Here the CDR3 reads CASSYSGGVAKNIQYF. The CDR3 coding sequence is TGTGCCAGCAGTTACTCGGGGGGGGTAGCCAAAAACATTCAGTACTTC.

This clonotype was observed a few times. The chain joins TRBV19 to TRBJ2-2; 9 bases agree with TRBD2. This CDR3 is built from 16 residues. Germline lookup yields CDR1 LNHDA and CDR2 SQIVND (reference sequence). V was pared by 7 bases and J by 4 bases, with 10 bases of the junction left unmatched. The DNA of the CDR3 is TGTGCCAGTATCCCTAGCGGGACGTGGGGCACCGGGGAGCTGTTTTTT. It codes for CASIPSGTWGTGELFF.

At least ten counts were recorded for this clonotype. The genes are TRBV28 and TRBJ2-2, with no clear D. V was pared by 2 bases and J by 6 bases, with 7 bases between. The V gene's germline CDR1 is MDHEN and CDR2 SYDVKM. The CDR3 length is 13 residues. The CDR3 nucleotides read TGTGCCAGCAGTTTAATCCGGTCCGGGGAGCTGTTTTTT. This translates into CASSLIRSGELFF.

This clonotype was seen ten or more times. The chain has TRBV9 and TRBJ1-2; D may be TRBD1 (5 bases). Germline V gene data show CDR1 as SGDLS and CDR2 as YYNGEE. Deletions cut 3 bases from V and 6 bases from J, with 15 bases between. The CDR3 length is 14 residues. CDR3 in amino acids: CASSEGGGSHGYTF. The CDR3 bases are TGTGCCAGCAGCGAAGGTGGGGGTTCCCATGGCTACACCTTC.

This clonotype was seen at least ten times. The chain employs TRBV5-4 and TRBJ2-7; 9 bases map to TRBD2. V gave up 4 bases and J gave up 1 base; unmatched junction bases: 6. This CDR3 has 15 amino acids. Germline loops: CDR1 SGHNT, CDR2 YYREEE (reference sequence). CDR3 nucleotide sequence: TGTGCCAGCAGCCCATTAGCGGGAGCATCCTACGAGCAGTACTTC. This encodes CASSPLAGASYEQYF.

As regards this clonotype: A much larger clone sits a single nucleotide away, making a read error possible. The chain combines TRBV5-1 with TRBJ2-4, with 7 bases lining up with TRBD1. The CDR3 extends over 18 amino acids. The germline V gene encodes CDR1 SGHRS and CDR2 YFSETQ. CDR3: CASSRTWTGDLAKNILYF. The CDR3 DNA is TGCGCCAGCAGCCGAACTTGGACAGGAGATTTAGCCAAAAACATTCTGTACTTC.

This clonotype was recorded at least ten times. The CDR3 reads CASSRTGLAKNIQYF. CDR3 sequence (DNA): TGTGCCAGCAGCCGGACAGGGTTGGCCAAAAACATTCAGTACTTC. The chain has TRBV14 and TRBJ2-4; 8 positions match TRBD1. With 4 bases clipped from V and 1 base from J, the junction kept 3 bases outside the gene matches. The CDR3 spans 15 residues. Germline V lookup: CDR1 SGHDN, CDR2 FVKESK.

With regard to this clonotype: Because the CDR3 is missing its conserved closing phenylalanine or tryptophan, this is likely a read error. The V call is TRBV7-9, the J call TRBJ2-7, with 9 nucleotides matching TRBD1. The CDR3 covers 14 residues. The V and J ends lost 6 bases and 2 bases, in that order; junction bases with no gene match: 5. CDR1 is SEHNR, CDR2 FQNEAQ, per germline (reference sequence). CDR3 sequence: CASSYGQGPYEQYL. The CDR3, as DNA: TGTGCCAGCAGTTATGGACAGGGGCCCTACGAGCAGTACCTC.

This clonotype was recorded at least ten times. The CDR3: CASSQSGKSTDTQYF. The CDR3 DNA reads as TGCGCCAGCAGTCAATCTGGGAAAAGCACAGATACGCAGTATTTT. The chain uses TRBV23-1 and TRBJ2-3; no clear D. Being an ORF, TRBV23-1 has a function that is uncertain. This CDR3 has 15 residues. The ends were cut back, 0 bases at V and 0 bases at J, with 7 bases in the middle.

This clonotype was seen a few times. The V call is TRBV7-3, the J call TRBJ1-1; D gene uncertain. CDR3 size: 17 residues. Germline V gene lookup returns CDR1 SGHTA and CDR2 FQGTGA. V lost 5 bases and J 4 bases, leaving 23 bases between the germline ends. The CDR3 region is CASSDTSPPRWGTEAFF. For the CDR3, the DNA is TGTGCCAGCAGCGACACCTCCCCGCCCAGGTGGGGCACTGAAGCTTTCTTT.

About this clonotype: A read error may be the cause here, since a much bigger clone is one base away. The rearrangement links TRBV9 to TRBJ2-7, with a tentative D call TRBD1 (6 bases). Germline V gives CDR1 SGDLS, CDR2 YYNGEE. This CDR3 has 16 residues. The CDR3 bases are TGTACCAGCAGCCCCTTGGGGGCGGCAGCCGGCTACGAGCAGTACTTC. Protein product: CTSSPLGAAAGYEQYF.

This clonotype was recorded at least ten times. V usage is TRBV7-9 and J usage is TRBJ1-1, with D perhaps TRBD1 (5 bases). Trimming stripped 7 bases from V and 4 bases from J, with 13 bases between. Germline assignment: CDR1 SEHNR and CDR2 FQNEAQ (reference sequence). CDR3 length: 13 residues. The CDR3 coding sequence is TGTGCCAGCATCTATTTAGGGGCCACTGAAGCTTTCTTT. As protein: CASIYLGATEAFF.

This CDR3 reads CASGLVRLAQVKKMYEQYF. CDR3 DNA: TGTGCTAGTGGTTTGGTACGGTTAGCACAGGTCAAAAAAATGTACGAGCAGTACTTC. This chain joins TRBV12-5 and TRBJ2-7; D is perhaps TRBD1 (5 bases). V lost 0 bases and J 4 bases, leaving 25 bases between the germline ends. Germline CDR1 is LGHNT and CDR2 is FRNRAP. The CDR3 is 19 amino acids.

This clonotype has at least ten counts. The CDR3 protein is CASSFPGLEGTQYF. The CDR3 nucleotides read TGTGCCAGCAGCTTTCCCGGTTTGGAGGGGACCCAGTACTTC. The rearrangement links TRBV7-2 to TRBJ2-5, with TRBD2 as a possible D gene (6 bases). CDR3 size: 14 residues. Germline CDR1 SGHTA, CDR2 FQGNSA. The V and J ends lost 3 bases and 7 bases respectively, with 15 bases between them.

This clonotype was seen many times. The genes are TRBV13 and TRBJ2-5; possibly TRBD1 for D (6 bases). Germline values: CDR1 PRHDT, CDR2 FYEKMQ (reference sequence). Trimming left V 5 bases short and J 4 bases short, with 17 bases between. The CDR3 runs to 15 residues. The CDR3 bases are TGTGCCAGCAGCCCCTCCAGGGGCCCCGGAGAGACCCAGTACTTC. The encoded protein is CASSPSRGPGETQYF.

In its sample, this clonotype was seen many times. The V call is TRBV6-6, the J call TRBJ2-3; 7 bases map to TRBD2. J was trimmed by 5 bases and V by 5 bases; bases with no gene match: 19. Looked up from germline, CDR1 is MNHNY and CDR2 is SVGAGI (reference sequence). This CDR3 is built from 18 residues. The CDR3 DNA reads TGTGCCAGCAGTAACGAAGGCAGGGTAAAGCGGGGTAAAGATACGCAGTATTTT. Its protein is CASSNEGRVKRGKDTQYF.

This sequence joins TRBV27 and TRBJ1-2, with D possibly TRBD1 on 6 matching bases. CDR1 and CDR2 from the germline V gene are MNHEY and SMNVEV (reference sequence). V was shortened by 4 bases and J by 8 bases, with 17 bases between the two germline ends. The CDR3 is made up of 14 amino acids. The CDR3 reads CASSSRPAGVGYTF. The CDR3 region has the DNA TGTGCCAGCAGTTCCCGCCCCGCAGGGGTCGGCTACACCTTC.

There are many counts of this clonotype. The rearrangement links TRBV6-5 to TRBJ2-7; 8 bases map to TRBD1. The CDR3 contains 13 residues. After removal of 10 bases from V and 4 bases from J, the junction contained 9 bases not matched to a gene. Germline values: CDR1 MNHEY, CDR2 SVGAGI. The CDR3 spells CATADRAEYEQYF. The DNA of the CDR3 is TGTGCCACCGCGGACAGGGCCGAGTACGAGCAGTACTTC.

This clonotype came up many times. The CDR3 nucleotides read TGTGCCAGCAGTTTATTTTTCGGGGACAGGGGCTACGAGCAGTACTTC. Translation: CASSLFFGDRGYEQYF. The chain couples TRBV27 to TRBJ2-7, with 10 bases matching TRBD1. V dropped 1 base and J dropped 3; count of bases not matched to a gene: 6. The CDR3 length is 16 residues. Germline-derived CDR1 and CDR2 are MNHEY and SMNVEV (reference sequence).

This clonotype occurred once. This CDR3 is CASSLTGLGNQPQHF. The CDR3, as DNA: TGTGCCAGCAGTTTAACAGGGCTTGGCAATCAGCCCCAGCATTTT. The genes are TRBV27 and TRBJ1-5; D may be TRBD1 (6 bases). Germline V CDR1 and CDR2: MNHEY, SMNVEV (reference sequence). The CDR3 runs 15 residues. Trimming took off 2 bases at V and 2 bases at J, with 10 bases between the two ends.

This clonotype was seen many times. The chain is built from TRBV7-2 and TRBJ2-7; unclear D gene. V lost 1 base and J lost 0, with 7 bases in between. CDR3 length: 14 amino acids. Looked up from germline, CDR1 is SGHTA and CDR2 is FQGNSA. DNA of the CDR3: TGTGCCAGCAGCTTAGATACGAGCTCCTACGAGCAGTACTTC. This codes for CASSLDTSSYEQYF.

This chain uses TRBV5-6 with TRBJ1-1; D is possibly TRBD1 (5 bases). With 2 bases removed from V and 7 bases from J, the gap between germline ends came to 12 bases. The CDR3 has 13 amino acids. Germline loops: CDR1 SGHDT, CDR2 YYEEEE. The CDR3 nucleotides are TGTGCCAGCAGCTTCGGAAGGGGTAATGAAGCTTTCTTT. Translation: CASSFGRGNEAFF.

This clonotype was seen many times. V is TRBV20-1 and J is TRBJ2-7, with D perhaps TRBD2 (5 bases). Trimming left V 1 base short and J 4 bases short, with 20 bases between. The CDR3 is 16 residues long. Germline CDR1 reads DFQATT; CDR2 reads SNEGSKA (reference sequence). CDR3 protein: CSARALDRVVRYEQYF. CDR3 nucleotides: TGCAGTGCTAGAGCACTAGATCGAGTGGTGCGGTACGAGCAGTACTTC.

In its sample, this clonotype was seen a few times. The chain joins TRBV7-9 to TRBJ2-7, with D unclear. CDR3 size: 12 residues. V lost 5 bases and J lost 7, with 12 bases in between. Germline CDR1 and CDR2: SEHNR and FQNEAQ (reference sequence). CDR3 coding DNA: TGTGCCAGCAGCCATGTTGGGTGGGAGCAGTACTTC. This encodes CASSHVGWEQYF.